This T cell receptor (beta chain) is from a study of T cell responses to AZD1222 COVID-19 vaccine (dated by TCRdb to the early 2020s). The study in broad terms: A total of 240 or so trial participants underwent TCR sequencing, of whom about 200 had received two doses of AZD1222 and about 25 had received two doses of the MenACWY control vaccine. Trial participants were enrolled by age into subgroups of 18-55, 56-69 and 70-plus years, and 148, 28 and 57 TCR-sequenced participants, respectively, were included in these subgroups. Summary of the overall study and its limitations: In the small 56-69-year group, the increase in depth fell short of significance, most likely because of low power. CD4 TCRs associated with the vaccine covered the entire spike protein, and the dominant responses were in regions 160-218 and 743-854. After two AZD1222 doses, both the breadth and the depth of spike-specific TCRs were significantly higher than at day 0 and than in MenACWY recipients. Conclusions about previously exposed vaccinees were limited because only a handful of AZD1222 recipients were SARS-CoV-2 seropositive at baseline. Most participants were white British and females outnumbered males, and the authors suggested that clonal diversity may have been underestimated. No day 14 peak-response samples were available, so repertoires were characterized only after the peak T cell response. Nearly half of unique spike-specific TCRs reportedly recognized epitopes outside regions mutated in the B.1.351 and B.1.1.7 variants.

Concerning this clone: The specificity of this receptor is unknown. No quality values exist for individual bases; no much larger clone is one base distant.

The sample's time point label, decoded: about 28 days (+/-7) after the second vaccine dose. The treatment or condition label on this specimen signifies: meningococcal conjugate vaccine given as trial control. The vaccinee samples were drawn from two UK trials, COV001 and COV002, one of which was a single-blind randomized controlled phase 2/3 trial testing AZD1222 (ChAdOx1 nCoV-19) in healthy adults. Trial participant PBMC samples were collected at day 0 and day 28 after the second dose for TCRbeta chain sequencing. The CDR3 regions of human TCRbeta chains were analyzed by immunosequencing. In the paper's pipeline: Repertoire TCRs were checked for matches against a reference library of SARS-CoV-2-specific TCRs that had been generated using the MIRA antigen-specificity platform. Breadth was defined as the fraction of unique TCRs that were SARS-CoV-2-associated. Depth was defined as the fraction of total T cells that were SARS-CoV-2-associated. Using the MIRA data, every spike-specific TCR was mapped to the spike region that the TCR reacted to and assigned to either a CD4 or a CD8 class. Log10-transformed breadth and depth values were compared by one-way ANOVA with Sidak's multiple comparisons tests. Drawn from immuneACCESS, this table holds only the in-frame rearrangements with V and J called that TCRdb kept. Clones are partly lost; checked studies trace under half to an unresolved V gene and leave the rest unexplained. V and J calls and clone size are given by that table; D and trimming were obtained from the DNA. The sample table records around 130,000 clones; about nine tenths of these occur just once. Of the sample, around 4.4% falls within the top ten clones.

The receptor was isolated from an adult who received the MenACWY meningococcal vaccine as a control. The sample consisted of peripheral blood, taken 28 days after the second dose of the MenACWY control vaccine.

The CDR3 in this case is CSVELPGDTQYF. The nucleotide sequence reads as follows: TGCAGCGTTGAATTGCCCGGAGATACGCAGTATTTT. This receptor chain uses TRBV29-1 and TRBJ2-3; the D gene identity is not certain. CDR1 and CDR2 were assigned from the germline V gene as SQVTM and ANQGSEA. At the junction V is shortened by 2 bases and J by 5 bases, with 8 bases in between. The CDR3 sequence holds 12 residues, the cysteine and phenylalanine included. The read is trimmed to its CDR3 DNA, 36 bases read in frame from base 1.